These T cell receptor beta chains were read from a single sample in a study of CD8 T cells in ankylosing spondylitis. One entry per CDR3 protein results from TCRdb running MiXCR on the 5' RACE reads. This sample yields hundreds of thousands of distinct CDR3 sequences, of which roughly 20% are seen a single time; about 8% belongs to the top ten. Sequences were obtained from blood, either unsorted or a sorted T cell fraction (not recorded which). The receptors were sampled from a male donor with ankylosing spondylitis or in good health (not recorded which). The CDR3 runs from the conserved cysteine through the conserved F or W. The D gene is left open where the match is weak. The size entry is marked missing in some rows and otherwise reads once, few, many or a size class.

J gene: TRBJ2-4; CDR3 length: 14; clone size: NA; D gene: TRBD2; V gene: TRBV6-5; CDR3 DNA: TGTGCCAGCAGTTACTCGGGCGGGAGGAACATTCAGTACTTC; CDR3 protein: CASSYSGGRNIQYF
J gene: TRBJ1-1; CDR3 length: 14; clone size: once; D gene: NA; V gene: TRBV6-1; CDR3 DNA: TGTGCCAGCAGTGGGGACCTACCGAACACTGAAGCTTTCTTT; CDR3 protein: CASSGDLPNTEAFF
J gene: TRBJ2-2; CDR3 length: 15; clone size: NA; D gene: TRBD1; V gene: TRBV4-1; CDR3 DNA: TGCGCCAGCAGCCAAGTCCCGACAGGGGCCGGGGAGCTGTTTTTT; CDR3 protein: CASSQVPTGAGELFF
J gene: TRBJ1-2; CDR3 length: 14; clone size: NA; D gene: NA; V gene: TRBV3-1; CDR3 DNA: TGTGCCAGCAGCCAAGATGGGGCAGGATGTGGCTACACCTTC; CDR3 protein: CASSQDGAGCGYTF
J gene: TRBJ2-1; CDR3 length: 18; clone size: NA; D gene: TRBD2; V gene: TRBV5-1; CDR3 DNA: TGCGCCAGCAGCCCCGGGACTAGCGGGAGACTACTATTCAATGAGCAGTCCTTC; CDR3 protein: CASSPGTSGRLLFNEQSF
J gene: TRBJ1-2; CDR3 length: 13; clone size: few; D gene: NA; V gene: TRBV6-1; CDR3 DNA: TGTGCCAGCAGTCTAGACAGGCACTATGGCTACACCTTC; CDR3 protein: CASSLDRHYGYTF
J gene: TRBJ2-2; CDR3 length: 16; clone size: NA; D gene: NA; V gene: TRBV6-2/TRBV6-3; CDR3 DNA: TGTGCCACCTCAGGGCGCGGCTGGACGAACACCGGGGAGCTGTTTTTT; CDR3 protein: CATSGRGWTNTGELFF
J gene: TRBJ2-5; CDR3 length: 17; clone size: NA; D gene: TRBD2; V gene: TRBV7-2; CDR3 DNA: TGTGCCAGCAGCTTTTGGGGCGGGGGGGCGTCTAAAGAGACCCAGTACTTC; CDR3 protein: CASSFWGGGASKETQYF
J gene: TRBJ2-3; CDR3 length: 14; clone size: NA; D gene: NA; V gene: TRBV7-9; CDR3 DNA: TGTGCCAGCAGCTTAGAGAAACACACAGATACGCAGTATTTT; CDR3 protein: CASSLEKHTDTQYF
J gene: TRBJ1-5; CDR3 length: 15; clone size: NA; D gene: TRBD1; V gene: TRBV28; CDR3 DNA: TGTGCCAGCAGTTTCCTCGACAGGGCCGGTCAGCCCCAGCATTTT; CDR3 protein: CASSFLDRAGQPQHF
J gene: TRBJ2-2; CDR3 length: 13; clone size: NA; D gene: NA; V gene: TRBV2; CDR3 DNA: TGTGCCAGCAGTGATGGAGCGTCCGGGGAGCTGTTTTTT; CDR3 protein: CASSDGASGELFF
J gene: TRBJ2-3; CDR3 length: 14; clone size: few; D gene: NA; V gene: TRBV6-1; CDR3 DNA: TGTGCCAGCAGTGAAGTAGGCGGGACAGATACGCAGTATTTT; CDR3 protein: CASSEVGGTDTQYF
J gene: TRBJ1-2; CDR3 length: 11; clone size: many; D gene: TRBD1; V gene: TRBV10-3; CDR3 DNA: TGTGCCCTACAGGGGGCCGGTGGCTACACCTTC; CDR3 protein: CALQGAGGYTF
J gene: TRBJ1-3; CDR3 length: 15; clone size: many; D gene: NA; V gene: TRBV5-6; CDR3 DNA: TGTGCCAGCAGCTTGGCCGGGGGCTCTGGAAACACCATATATTTT; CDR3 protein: CASSLAGGSGNTIYF
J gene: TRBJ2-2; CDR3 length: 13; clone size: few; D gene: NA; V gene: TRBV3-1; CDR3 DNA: TGTGCCAGCAGCCAGGGGGACGCCGGGGAGCTGTTTTTT; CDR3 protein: CASSQGDAGELFF
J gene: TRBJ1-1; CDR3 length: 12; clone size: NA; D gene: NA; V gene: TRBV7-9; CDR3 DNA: TGTGCCAGCAGCTTATCAGTGTCTGAAGCTTTCTTT; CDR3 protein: CASSLSVSEAFF
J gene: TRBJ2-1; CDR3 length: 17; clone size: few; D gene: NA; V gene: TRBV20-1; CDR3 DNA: TGCAGTGCTAGATCCGGTCGGGGTTCGAGGACCTCGGTTGAGCAGTTCTTC; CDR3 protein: CSARSGRGSRTSVEQFF
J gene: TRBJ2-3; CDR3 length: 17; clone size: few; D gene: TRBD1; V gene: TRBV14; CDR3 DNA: TGTGCCAGCAGCCAAGATTCCGGGACAGCGGCCAGAGATACGCAGTATTTT; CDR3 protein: CASSQDSGTAARDTQYF
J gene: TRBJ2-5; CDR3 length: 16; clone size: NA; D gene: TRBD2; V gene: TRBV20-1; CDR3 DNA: TGCAGTGCTAGAGATGTCGGGCGGGGGGAGCAAGAGACCCAGTACTTC; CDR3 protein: CSARDVGRGEQETQYF
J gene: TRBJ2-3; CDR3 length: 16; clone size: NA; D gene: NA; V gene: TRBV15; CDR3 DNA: TGTGCCACCAGCTTACCGCTAGGACAGGGAGGGAATACGCAGTATTTT; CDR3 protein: CATSLPLGQGGNTQYF
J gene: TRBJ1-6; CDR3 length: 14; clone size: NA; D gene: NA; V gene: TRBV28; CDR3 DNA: TGTGCCAGCAGTACACCGAAAGTAGGTCCACCCCTCCACTTT; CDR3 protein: CASSTPKVGPPLHF
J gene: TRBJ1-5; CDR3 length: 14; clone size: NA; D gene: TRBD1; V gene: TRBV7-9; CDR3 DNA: TGTGCCAGCAGCATTGGACAGGGCAATCAGCCCCAGCATTTT; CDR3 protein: CASSIGQGNQPQHF
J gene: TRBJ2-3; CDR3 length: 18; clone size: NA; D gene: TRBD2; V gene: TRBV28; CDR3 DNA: TGTGCCAGAACCCCCGGGACTAGCGGGGGCTCGAGCACAGATACGCAGTATTTT; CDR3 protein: CARTPGTSGGSSTDTQYF
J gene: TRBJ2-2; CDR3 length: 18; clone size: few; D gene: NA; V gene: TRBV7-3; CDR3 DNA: TGTGCCAGCAGCTTAACGTCGATAAGTGGCAGGGACACCGGGGAGCTGTTTTTT; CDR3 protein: CASSLTSISGRDTGELFF
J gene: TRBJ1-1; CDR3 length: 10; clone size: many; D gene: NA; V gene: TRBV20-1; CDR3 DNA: TGCAGTGCTAGGCGGAGTGAAGCTTTCTTT; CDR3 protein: CSARRSEAFF
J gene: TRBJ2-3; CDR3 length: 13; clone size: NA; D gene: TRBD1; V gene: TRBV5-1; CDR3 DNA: TGCGCCAGCAGGTCCAGGGGGCTTGATACGCAGTATTTT; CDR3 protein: CASRSRGLDTQYF
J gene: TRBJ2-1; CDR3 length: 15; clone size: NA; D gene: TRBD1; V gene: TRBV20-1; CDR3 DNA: TGCAGTGCCAGAGGGGGACAGGGGGCGCGGGATGAGCAGTTCTTC; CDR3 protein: CSARGGQGARDEQFF
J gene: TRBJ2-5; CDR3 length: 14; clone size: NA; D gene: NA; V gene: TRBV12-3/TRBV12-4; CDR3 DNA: TGTGCCAGCAGTTTAGCGGGTAGGATTCGGACCCAGTACTTC; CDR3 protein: CASSLAGRIRTQYF
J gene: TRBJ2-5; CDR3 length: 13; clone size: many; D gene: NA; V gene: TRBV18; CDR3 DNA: TGTGCCAGCTCCCCCCGAACGCAAGAGACCCAGTACTTC; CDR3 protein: CASSPRTQETQYF
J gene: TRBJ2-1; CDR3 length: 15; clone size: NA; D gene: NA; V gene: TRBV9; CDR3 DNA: TGTGCCAGCAGCGTAGTCGGGGGTGTCGTCAATGAGCAGTTCTTC; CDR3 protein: CASSVVGGVVNEQFF